This T cell receptor beta chain was observed in a study of patients and donors after allogeneic stem cell transplantation (dated by TCRdb to about 2020). Remarks on this clonotype: This clone's antigen is unknown. Qualities for individual bases were not recorded, and no much larger clone is one base off.

Preparation of the library involved RT-PCR. The run used a NextSeq 550. TCRdb passed the public sequencing reads through fastp at Q25 and MiXCR, retaining productive beta sequences. A single entry per CDR3 protein holds the most common genes and DNA from its merged rows. Present in this sample are some 92,000 distinct CDR3 sequences, under 50% of which were seen just once. The ten largest clones add up to about 58% of the sample. Trimmed from V: 1 base; trimmed from J: 7 bases; junction bases lacking a gene match: 3. CDR1 SGHAT and CDR2 FQNNGV were looked up in the germline V gene. The CDR3, cysteine through phenylalanine, is 14 amino acids long. The DNA shown is the 42-base CDR3, in frame from base 1.

This TCR was recovered from a human donor who was either an allogeneic HSCT recipient or a stem cell or donor lymphocyte infusion donor (not recorded which). It is not recorded whose cells these are; they may come from a transplant donor. Sequencing was performed on blood, either unsorted or a sorted T cell fraction (not recorded which). The chain is encoded by TRBV11-2 joined to TRBJ2-1; TRBD2 lines up with 8 middle nucleotides. The nucleotide sequence reads TGTGCCAGCAGCTTAGGGCTAGCGGGTAATGAGCAGTTCTTC. Its coded protein is CASSLGLAGNEQFF. Full variable domain (CDR3 extended with the reference TRBV11-2 and TRBJ2-1 proteins): EAGVAQSPRYKIIEKRQSVAFWCNPISGHATLYWYQQILGQGPKLLIQFQNNGVVDDSQLPKDRFSAERLKGVDSTLKIQPAKLEDSAVYLCASSLGLAGNEQFFGPGTRLTVL.